The clone carrying this TCR beta chain was found a few times. Its antigen is not identified. Expressed TCRB transcripts were sequenced, since all the RNA that had been isolated was reverse transcribed. Clones were read by immunoSEQ multiplex PCR, and TCRdb kept only the in-frame ones, dropping some. The table lists 350,000 to 400,000 clones, roughly 15% of them singletons. This entry is derived from a study of beta chain features in type 1 diabetes. Study-level information: The patient and healthy donor groups were comparable for age, gender and cell yields.

General study results and limits: Among patients with Type 1 diabetes, TCRB CDR3s were moderately but significantly shorter in every one of the four CD4+ subsets. In these data, an HLA type influence on TCRB rearrangement remained unresolved.

Stem cell-like memory, regulatory, central memory and naive CD4+ cells were sorted via CD45RO/CCR7/CD25/CD127/CD95/CD27. The V end was cut by 5 bases, the J end by 12 bases, with 16 bases between. The CDR3 consists of 12 residues. Germline V gene sequence: CDR1 PRHDT, CDR2 FYEKMQ (reference sequence). The gene calls are TRBV13 and TRBJ1-2; D is perhaps TRBD1 (5 bases). Sequencing was performed on naive CD4+ T cells from blood. The receptor was isolated from a woman younger than 35 in good health. DNA for the CDR3: TGTGCCAGCAGCCCCAGAGGCGGGGCCCACACCTTC. This sequence encodes CASSPRGGAHTF.